These T cell receptor beta chains were read from a single sample in a study of radiation and T cells in renal cell carcinoma. Profiled with immunoSEQ multiplex PCR; TCRdb holds only in-frame clones, not every one. Of 140,000 to 150,000 clones in the sample, 65% to 90% are singletons; the top ten hold about 17%. This specimen consisted of blood, obtained from a patient whose treatment included radiotherapy and nephrectomy. The receptor set was obtained from a woman between 50 and 59 years old with renal cell carcinoma. Each CDR3 is given with its conserved first and last residue. Each record gives: D gene, V gene, J gene, CDR3 protein. The D gene is left open where the match is weak.

D gene: -
V gene: TRBV4-3
J gene: TRBJ1-1
CDR3 protein: CASSLGTRESEAFF

D gene: TRBD1
V gene: TRBV12-5
J gene: TRBJ2-2
CDR3 protein: CASGLVTGQGETGELFF

D gene: TRBD2
V gene: TRBV28
J gene: TRBJ2-6
CDR3 protein: CASSLAGVVWGANVLTF

D gene: TRBD1
V gene: TRBV10-3
J gene: TRBJ2-2
CDR3 protein: CAISPRPAGGSGATGELFF

D gene: TRBD1
V gene: TRBV11-2
J gene: TRBJ2-7
CDR3 protein: CASRRAGQGLEQYF

D gene: -
V gene: TRBV19
J gene: TRBJ1-1
CDR3 protein: CASSMGRWGNTEAFF

D gene: TRBD1
V gene: TRBV10-1
J gene: TRBJ2-5
CDR3 protein: CASSESGTGGETQYF

D gene: -
V gene: TRBV9
J gene: TRBJ1-2
CDR3 protein: CASSVEAVFYMGYTF

D gene: TRBD1
V gene: TRBV6-6
J gene: TRBJ2-7
CDR3 protein: CASRQNPGTGSGYF

D gene: TRBD1
V gene: TRBV19
J gene: TRBJ2-2
CDR3 protein: CASRTGGEAGELFF

D gene: -
V gene: TRBV18
J gene: TRBJ1-1
CDR3 protein: CASSPSRQNTEAFF

D gene: TRBD1
V gene: TRBV28
J gene: TRBJ1-2
CDR3 protein: CASSPTGGVRYGYTF

D gene: -
V gene: TRBV11-2
J gene: TRBJ1-1
CDR3 protein: CASSRAPGWDTEAFF

D gene: -
V gene: TRBV27
J gene: TRBJ2-1
CDR3 protein: CASSLLSGRSEQFF

D gene: -
V gene: TRBV5-6
J gene: TRBJ2-4
CDR3 protein: CASSLRAKNIQYF

D gene: -
V gene: TRBV11-3
J gene: TRBJ1-1
CDR3 protein: CASSLTMNTEAFF

D gene: -
V gene: TRBV10-3
J gene: TRBJ1-2
CDR3 protein: CAISVSTGQKGYTF

D gene: TRBD1
V gene: TRBV11-2
J gene: TRBJ1-4
CDR3 protein: CASSPGQGYEKLFF

D gene: -
V gene: TRBV11-2
J gene: TRBJ1-1
CDR3 protein: CASSSGVEFTEAFF

D gene: -
V gene: TRBV28
J gene: TRBJ1-1
CDR3 protein: CASSSYPTGKRSDTEAFF

D gene: TRBD2
V gene: TRBV5-1
J gene: TRBJ2-2
CDR3 protein: CASSDSGSNTGELFF

D gene: -
V gene: TRBV7-8
J gene: TRBJ1-6
CDR3 protein: CASSLGGSGRPGDSPLHF

D gene: TRBD2
V gene: TRBV4-2
J gene: TRBJ2-5
CDR3 protein: CASSVTSGNTSPGETQYF

D gene: -
V gene: TRBV7-9
J gene: TRBJ1-2
CDR3 protein: CASSLDGLDGYTF

D gene: TRBD2
V gene: TRBV6-1
J gene: TRBJ2-2
CDR3 protein: CASRAAGASGELFF

D gene: -
V gene: TRBV5-4
J gene: TRBJ2-7
CDR3 protein: CASSFVVAAGTYEQYF

D gene: -
V gene: TRBV6-1
J gene: TRBJ1-5
CDR3 protein: CASRFGTGLEPQHF

D gene: -
V gene: TRBV18
J gene: TRBJ2-2
CDR3 protein: CASSPALNTGELFF

D gene: -
V gene: TRBV7-2
J gene: TRBJ1-2
CDR3 protein: CASSLYSYGYTF